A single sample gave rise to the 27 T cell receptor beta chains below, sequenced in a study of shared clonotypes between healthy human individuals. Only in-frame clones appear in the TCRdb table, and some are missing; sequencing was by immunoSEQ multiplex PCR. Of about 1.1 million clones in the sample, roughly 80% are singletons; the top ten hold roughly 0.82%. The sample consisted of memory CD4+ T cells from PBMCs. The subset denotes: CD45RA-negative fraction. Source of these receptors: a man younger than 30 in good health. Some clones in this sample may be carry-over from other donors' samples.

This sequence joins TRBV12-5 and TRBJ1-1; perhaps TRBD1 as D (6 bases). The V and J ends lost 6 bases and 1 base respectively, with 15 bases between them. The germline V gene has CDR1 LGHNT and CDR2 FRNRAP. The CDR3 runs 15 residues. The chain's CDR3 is CASGPGTFENTEAFF. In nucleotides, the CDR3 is TGTGCTAGTGGACCAGGGACATTTGAGAACACTGAAGCTTTCTTT.

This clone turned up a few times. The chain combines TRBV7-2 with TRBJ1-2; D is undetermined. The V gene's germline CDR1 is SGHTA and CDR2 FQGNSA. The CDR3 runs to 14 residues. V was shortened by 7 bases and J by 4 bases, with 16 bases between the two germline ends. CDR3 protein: CASTQRDNLYGYTF. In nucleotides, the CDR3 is TGTGCCAGCACCCAAAGGGATAACCTCTATGGCTACACCTTC.

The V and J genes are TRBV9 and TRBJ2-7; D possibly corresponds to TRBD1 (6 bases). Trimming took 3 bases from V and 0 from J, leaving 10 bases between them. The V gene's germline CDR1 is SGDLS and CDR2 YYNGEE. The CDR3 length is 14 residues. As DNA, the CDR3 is TGTGCCAGCAGCGGCGGACAGAGCTCCTACGAGCAGTACTTC. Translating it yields CASSGGQSSYEQYF.

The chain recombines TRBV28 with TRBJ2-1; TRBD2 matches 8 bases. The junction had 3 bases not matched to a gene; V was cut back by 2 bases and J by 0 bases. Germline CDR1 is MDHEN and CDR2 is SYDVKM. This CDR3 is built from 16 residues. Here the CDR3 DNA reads TGTGCCAGCAGTTTAGCGGGAGGCGGCTCCTACAATGAGCAGTTCTTC. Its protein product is CASSLAGGGSYNEQFF.

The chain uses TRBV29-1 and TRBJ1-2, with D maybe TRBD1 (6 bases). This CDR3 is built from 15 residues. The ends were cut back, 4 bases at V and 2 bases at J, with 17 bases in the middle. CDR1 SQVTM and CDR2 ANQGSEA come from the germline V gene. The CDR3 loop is CSVGGLEGRNYGYTF. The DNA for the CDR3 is TGCAGCGTTGGGGGGCTTGAGGGCCGGAACTATGGCTACACCTTC.

CDR3 DNA sequence: TGTGCCATCAGGTCCCCCCTTTCTGGAAACACCATATATTTT. It encodes CAIRSPLSGNTIYF. The chain recombines TRBV10-3 with TRBJ1-3; no definite D call. The CDR3 covers 14 residues. Per the germline V gene, CDR1 is ENHRY and CDR2 is SYGVKD. The V end lost 6 bases, the J end lost 1 base, and 10 bases lay between the germline ends.

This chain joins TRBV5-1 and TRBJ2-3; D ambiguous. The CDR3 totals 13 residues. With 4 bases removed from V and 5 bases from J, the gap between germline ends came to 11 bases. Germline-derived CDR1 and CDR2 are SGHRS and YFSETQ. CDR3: CASSPELEDTQYF. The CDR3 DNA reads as TGCGCCAGCAGCCCGGAGCTAGAAGATACGCAGTATTTT. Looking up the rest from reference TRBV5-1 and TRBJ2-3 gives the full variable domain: KAGVTQTPRYLIKTRGQQVTLSCSPISGHRSVSWYQQTPGQGLQFLFEYFSETQRNKGNFPGRFSGRQFSNSRSEMNVSTLELGDSALYLCASSPELEDTQYFGPGTRLTVL.

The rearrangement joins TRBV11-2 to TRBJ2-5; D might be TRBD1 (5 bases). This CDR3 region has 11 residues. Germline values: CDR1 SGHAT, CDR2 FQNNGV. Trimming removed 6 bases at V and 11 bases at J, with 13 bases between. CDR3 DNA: TGTGCCAGCAGTCTGGGGCAGGCACAGTACTTC. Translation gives CASSLGQAQYF.

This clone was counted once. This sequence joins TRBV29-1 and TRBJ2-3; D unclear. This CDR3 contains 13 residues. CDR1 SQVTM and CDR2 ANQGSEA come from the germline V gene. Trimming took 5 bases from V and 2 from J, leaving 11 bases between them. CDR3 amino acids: CSVLRPLTDTQYF. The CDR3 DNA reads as TGCAGCGTTCTAAGACCACTCACAGATACGCAGTATTTT.

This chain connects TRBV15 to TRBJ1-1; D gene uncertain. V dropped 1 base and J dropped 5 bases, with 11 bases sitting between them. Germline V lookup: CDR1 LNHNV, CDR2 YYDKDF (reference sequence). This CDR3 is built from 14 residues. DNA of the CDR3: TGTGCCACCAGCAGAGTTCCGGGTAGAACTGAAGCTTTCTTT. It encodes CATSRVPGRTEAFF.

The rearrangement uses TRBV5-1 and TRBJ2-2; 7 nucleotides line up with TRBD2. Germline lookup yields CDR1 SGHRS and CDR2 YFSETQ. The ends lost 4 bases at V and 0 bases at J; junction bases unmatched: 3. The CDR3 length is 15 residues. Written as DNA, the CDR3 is TGCGCCAGCAGCCCAGCGGGGACGAACACCGGGGAGCTGTTTTTT. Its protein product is CASSPAGTNTGELFF. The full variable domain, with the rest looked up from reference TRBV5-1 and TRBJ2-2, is KAGVTQTPRYLIKTRGQQVTLSCSPISGHRSVSWYQQTPGQGLQFLFEYFSETQRNKGNFPGRFSGRQFSNSRSEMNVSTLELGDSALYLCASSPAGTNTGELFFGEGSRLTVL.

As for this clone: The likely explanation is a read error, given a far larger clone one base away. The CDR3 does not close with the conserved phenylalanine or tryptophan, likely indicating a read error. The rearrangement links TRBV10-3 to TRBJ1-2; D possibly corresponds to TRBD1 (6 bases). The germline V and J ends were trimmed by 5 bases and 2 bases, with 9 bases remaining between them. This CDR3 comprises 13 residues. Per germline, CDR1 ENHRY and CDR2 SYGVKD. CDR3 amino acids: CAISSDRNYGYTS. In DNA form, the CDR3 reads TGTGCCATCAGTTCGGACAGAAACTATGGCTACACCTCC.

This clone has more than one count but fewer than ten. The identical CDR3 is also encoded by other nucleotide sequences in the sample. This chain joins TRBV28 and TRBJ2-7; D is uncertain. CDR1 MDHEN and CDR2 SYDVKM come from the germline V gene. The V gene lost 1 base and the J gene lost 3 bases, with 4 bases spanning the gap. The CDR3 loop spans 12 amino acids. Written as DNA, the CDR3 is TGTGCCAGCAGTTTATTTGGCTACGAGCAGTACTTC. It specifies CASSLFGYEQYF.

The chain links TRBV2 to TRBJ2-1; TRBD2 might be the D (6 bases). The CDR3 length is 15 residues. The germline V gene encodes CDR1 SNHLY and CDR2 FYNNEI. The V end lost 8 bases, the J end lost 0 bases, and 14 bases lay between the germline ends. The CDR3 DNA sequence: TGTGCCAGCCAGTCGGGACTCGGCTCCTACAATGAGCAGTTCTTC. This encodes CASQSGLGSYNEQFF.

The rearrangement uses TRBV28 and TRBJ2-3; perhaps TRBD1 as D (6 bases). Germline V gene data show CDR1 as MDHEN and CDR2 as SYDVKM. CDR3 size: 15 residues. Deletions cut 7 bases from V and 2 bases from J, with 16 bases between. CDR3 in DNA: TGTGCCAGCATGAGAGCGAACAGGGACACAGATACGCAGTATTTT. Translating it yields CASMRANRDTDTQYF.

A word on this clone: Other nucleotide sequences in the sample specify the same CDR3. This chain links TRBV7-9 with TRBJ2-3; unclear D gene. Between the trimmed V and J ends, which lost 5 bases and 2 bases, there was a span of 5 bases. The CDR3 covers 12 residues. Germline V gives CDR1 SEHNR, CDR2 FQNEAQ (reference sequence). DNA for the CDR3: TGTGCCAGCAGCCCATACACAGATACGCAGTATTTT. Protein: CASSPYTDTQYF.

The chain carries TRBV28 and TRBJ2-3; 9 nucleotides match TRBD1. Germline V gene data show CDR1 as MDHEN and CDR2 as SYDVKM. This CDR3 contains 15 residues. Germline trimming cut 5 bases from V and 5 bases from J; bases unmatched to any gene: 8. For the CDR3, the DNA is TGTGCCAGCAGTCTACAGGGGGCGCGTGGAGATACGCAGTATTTT. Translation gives CASSLQGARGDTQYF.

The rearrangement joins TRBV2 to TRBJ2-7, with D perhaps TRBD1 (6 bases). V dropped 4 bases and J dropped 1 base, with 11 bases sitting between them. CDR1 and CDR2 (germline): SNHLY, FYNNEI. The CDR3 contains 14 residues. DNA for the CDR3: TGTGCCAGCAGTGGGGGGCGCGGTTCCTACGAGCAGTACTTC. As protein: CASSGGRGSYEQYF.

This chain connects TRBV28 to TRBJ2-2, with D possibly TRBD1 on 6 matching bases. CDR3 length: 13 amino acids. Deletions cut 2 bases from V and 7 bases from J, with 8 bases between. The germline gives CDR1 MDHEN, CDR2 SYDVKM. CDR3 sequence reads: CASSLTGNGELFF. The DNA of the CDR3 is TGTGCCAGCAGTTTAACAGGGAACGGGGAGCTGTTTTTT. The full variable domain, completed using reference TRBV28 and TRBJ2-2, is DVKVTQSSRYLVKRTGEKVFLECVQDMDHENMFWYRQDPGLGLRLIYFSYDVKMKEKGDIPEGYSVSREKKERFSLILESASTNQTSMYLCASSLTGNGELFFGEGSRLTVL.

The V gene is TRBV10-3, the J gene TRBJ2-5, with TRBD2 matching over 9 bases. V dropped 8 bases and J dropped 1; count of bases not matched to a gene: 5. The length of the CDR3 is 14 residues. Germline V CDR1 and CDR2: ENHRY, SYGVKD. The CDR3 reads CAIGTSGPQETQYF. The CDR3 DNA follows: TGTGCCATCGGTACTAGCGGGCCCCAAGAGACCCAGTACTTC.

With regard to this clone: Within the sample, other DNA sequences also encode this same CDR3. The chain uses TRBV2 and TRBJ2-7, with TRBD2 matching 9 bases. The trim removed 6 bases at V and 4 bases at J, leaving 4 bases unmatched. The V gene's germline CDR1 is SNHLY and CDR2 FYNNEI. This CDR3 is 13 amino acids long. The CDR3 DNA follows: TGTGCCAGCAGCGGCGGGAGGGGGTACGAGCAGTACTTC. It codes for CASSGGRGYEQYF.

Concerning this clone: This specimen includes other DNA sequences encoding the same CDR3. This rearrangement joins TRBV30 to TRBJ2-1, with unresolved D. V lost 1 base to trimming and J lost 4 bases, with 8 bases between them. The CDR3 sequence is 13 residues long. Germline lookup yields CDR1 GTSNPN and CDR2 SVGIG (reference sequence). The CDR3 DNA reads TGTGCCTGGAGTGAAGACTCATACAATGAGCAGTTCTTC. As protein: CAWSEDSYNEQFF.

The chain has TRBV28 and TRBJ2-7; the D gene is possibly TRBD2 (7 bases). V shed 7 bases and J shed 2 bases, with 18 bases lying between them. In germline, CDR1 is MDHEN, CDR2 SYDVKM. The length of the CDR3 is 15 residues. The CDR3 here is CASTMGGARAYEQYF. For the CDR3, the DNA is TGTGCCAGCACCATGGGGGGGGCTAGAGCCTACGAGCAGTACTTC. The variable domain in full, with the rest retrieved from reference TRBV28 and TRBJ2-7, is DVKVTQSSRYLVKRTGEKVFLECVQDMDHENMFWYRQDPGLGLRLIYFSYDVKMKEKGDIPEGYSVSREKKERFSLILESASTNQTSMYLCASTMGGARAYEQYFGPGTRLTVT.

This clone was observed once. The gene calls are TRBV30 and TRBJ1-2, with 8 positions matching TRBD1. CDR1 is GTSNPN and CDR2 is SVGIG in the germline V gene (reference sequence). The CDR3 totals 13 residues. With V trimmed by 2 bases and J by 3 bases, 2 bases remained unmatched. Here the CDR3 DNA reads TGTGCCTGGAGTACGGGACAGGACTATGGCTACACCTTC. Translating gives CAWSTGQDYGYTF.

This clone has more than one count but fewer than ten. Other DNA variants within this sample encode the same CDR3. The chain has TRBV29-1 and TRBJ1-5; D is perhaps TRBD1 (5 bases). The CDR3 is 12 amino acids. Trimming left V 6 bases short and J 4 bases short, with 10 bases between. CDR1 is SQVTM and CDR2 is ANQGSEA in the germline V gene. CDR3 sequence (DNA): TGCAGCGTGGGTGGGACTAATCAGCCCCAGCATTTT. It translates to CSVGGTNQPQHF.

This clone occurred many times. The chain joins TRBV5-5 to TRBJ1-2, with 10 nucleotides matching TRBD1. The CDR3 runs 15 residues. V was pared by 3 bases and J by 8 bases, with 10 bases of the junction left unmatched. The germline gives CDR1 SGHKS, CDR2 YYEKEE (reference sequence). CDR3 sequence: CASSSVRDRGIGYTF. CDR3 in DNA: TGTGCCAGCAGCTCTGTCCGGGACAGGGGTATAGGCTACACCTTC. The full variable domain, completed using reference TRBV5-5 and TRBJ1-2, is DAGVTQSPTHLIKTRGQQVTLRCSPISGHKSVSWYQQVLGQGPQFIFQYYEKEERGRGNFPDRFSARQFPNYSSELNVNALLLGDSALYLCASSSVRDRGIGYTFGSGTRLTVV.

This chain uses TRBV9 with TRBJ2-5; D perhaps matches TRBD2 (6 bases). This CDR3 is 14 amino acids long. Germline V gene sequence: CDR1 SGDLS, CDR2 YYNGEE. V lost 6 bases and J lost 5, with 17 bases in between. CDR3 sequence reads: CASNSGVPAETQYF. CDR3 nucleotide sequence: TGTGCCAGCAACTCGGGAGTGCCGGCGGAGACCCAGTACTTC. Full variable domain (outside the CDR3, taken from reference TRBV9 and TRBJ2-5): DSGVTQTPKHLITATGQRVTLRCSPRSGDLSVYWYQQSLDQGLQFLIQYYNGEERAKGNILERFSAQQFPDLHSELNLSSLELGDSALYFCASNSGVPAETQYFGPGTRLLVL.